Shown below are 4 T cell receptor beta chains from a single sample sequenced in a study of neurological immune-mediated disorders. One entry per CDR3 protein, called by TCRdb with MiXCR from the 5' RACE reads. The sample yields around 50,000 distinct CDR3 sequences, around 13% seen once. Specified time point: longitudinal time-point 2. Sequenced material: PBMCs. These receptors were collected from a male donor with HTLV-1-associated myelopathy (HAM/TSP).

Of note for this clonotype: Lacking the conserved final phenylalanine or tryptophan, this CDR3 likely reflects a read error. V usage is TRBV9 and J usage is TRBJ2-5, with 8 bases lining up with TRBD1. This CDR3 is built from 15 residues. Germline loops: CDR1 SGDLS, CDR2 YYNGEE. The CDR3 spells CASSVGVRGQETQYS. CDR3 DNA sequence: TGTGCCAGCAGCGTAGGTGTCAGGGGGCAAGAGACACAGTACTCC.

This clonotype has ten or more counts. The chain combines TRBV5-1 with TRBJ2-5; 7 positions match TRBD1. Per the germline V gene, CDR1 is SGHRS and CDR2 is YFSETQ. V lost 3 bases to trimming and J lost 2 bases; unmatched junction nucleotides: 4. CDR3 size: 14 residues. CDR3 residues: CASSSGTVQETQYF. Written as DNA, the CDR3 is TGCGCCAGCAGCTCCGGGACAGTACAAGAGACCCAGTACTTC.

This clonotype was observed many times. The J gene is TRBJ1-5, the V gene TRBV29-1; unclear D gene. Looked up from germline, CDR1 is SQVTM and CDR2 is ANQGSEA. The V end was cut by 7 bases, the J end by 6 bases, with 7 bases between. This CDR3 has 10 amino acids. CDR3 sequence: CSALCQPQHF. The CDR3 DNA follows: TGCAGCGCCCTGTGTCAGCCCCAGCATTTT.

This chain links TRBV27 with TRBJ1-5; D call uncertain. CDR1 and CDR2 from the germline V gene are MNHEY and SMNVEV (reference sequence). V was pared by 2 bases and J by 0 bases, with 5 bases between. This CDR3 has 14 amino acids. This CDR3 reads CASSLMGSNQPQHF. The CDR3 bases are TGTGCCAGCAGTTTAATGGGTAGCAATCAGCCCCAGCATTTT.